One T cell receptor beta chain is described in this entry. This clonotype was recorded a few times. The antigen it binds to is not known. Per-base quality was not reported, and no clone a single base away is much larger than it. The data originate from a study of T-cell reconstitution after alpha-beta-depleted transplantation in children (dated by TCRdb to 2015 to 2016). Study-level background: Using TCR repertoire profiling, the study followed T-cell immune reconstitution in a quantitative way in children after TCRalphabeta/CD19-depleted allogeneic hematopoietic cell transplantation. Broad study findings and their caveats: In some patients, high TCRbeta diversity at day 60 was attributed to recipient T cells and intrathymic progenitors that had survived conditioning. The frequencies of hyperexpanded clones fell over the following months, and after one year, T-cell counts and TCRbeta diversity were mostly attributed to newly produced T cells. About two months after transplant, the apparently early recovery of alphabetaT-cell counts reportedly depended on just several hundred clones that had expanded rapidly and came from non-depleted graft cells.

The sample's treatment or condition label, in plain terms: allogeneic hematopoietic cell transplantation with graft depleted of TCRalphabeta T cells and CD19 B cells. Transplant recipients were children who received TCRalphabeta/CD19-depleted allogeneic hematopoietic cell grafts. The method was PCR. TCRdb shows the sequencer as Illumina HiSeq 2500. To normalize quantification of the TCRbeta repertoire, the TCR libraries were built with molecular barcoding that relied on unique molecular identifiers. TCRdb ran its own pipeline on the public reads, namely fastp trimming at Q25 and MiXCR clone calling, and kept in-frame beta chains. All rows with the same CDR3 protein become a single entry with the most common DNA and genes. This sample gives 670,000 or so distinct CDR3 sequences in total; around 13% of them show up just once. Of the sample, 0.75% to 0.85% falls within the top ten clones. The CDR3 runs 15 amino acids, cysteine and phenylalanine included. The CDR3 DNA has 45 bases and is translated from base 1. V was cut back by 6 bases and J by 7 bases, leaving a gap of 20 bases between them. The germline V gene provides CDR1 MNHEY and CDR2 SVGEGT.

The starting material was PBMCs, obtained before TCRalphabeta/CD19-depleted stem cell transplant. The chain uses TRBV6-2 or TRBV6-3 and TRBJ2-3; the D gene is tentatively TRBD1 or TRBD2, each matching 6 bases. This sequence originates from a girl aged 2 to 9 with congenital amegakaryocytic thrombocytopenia, due to receive a stem cell transplant. Here the CDR3 is given as CASRRGGHSSYTQYF. The DNA sequence is TGTGCCAGCAGACGAGGGGGGCACTCGAGTTATACGCAGTATTTT.